This TCR beta chain comes out of a study of cytomegalovirus exposure and HLA in healthy donors. About the research overall: Some 87 million unique TCRs from HLA-typed donors were held in an early release of data. Study-level results: Productive rates of about 87% or about 30% were seen for most TCR beta V segments in an earlier analysis. Analyses of presence and absence presupposed an approximately uniform sequencing depth across donors.

The study ran its PCR with 60 Vbeta and 13 Jbeta primers. This table comes from immunoSEQ multiplex PCR, and its TCRdb copy is limited to in-frame clones, with some not included. Of 130,000 to 150,000 clones in the sample, roughly 78% were seen once. Regarding this clone: Its antigen is still unknown. One end of the junction fails to match germline, which may point to a read error.

The sample was PBMCs. The TCR was taken from a man aged 30-40 years in good health and CMV-seronegative.

DNA of the CDR3: TGTGCCAGCAGCTTTGGGGCGGGCGACAGGGCGATTTTT. Its translation is CASSFGAGDRAIF. The chain employs TRBV5-6 and TRBJ1-4, with 7 bases that match TRBD1. This CDR3 has 13 residues. The V gene's germline CDR1 is SGHDT and CDR2 YYEEEE.